The rows below give T cell receptor beta chains drawn from one sample of a study of blood T cell repertoires in COVID-19. Clones were sequenced by immunoSEQ multiplex PCR, and TCRdb holds only the in-frame ones, with some missing. The top ten clones hold approximately 8.6% of a sample with roughly 200,000 clones, about 75% of them seen once. The specimen sequenced was peripheral blood. Source of these receptors: a woman aged 50 to 60 with active or convalescent COVID-19. The CDR3 runs from the conserved cysteine through the conserved F or W. Fields, in order: CDR3 protein, V gene, J gene.

CDR3: CASSLSHNEKLFF
V: TRBV7-6
J: TRBJ1-4

CDR3: CASSQTRDTSTDTQYF
V: TRBV4-3
J: TRBJ2-3

CDR3: CSVVGRVGTDTQYF
V: TRBV29-1
J: TRBJ2-3

CDR3: CASSVAGGDTGELFF
V: TRBV9
J: TRBJ2-2

CDR3: CARGSRNYGYTF
V: TRBV30
J: TRBJ1-2

CDR3: CASSETGGNTQYF
V: TRBV10-1
J: TRBJ2-3

CDR3: CASSLLISASRNTIYF
V: TRBV7-8
J: TRBJ1-3

CDR3: CASSPGGSEAFF
V: TRBV3-1/TRBV3-2
J: TRBJ1-1

CDR3: CASSKPAGTGELFF
V: TRBV5-1
J: TRBJ2-2

CDR3: CASSYFRGDYGYTF
V: TRBV6-5
J: TRBJ1-2

CDR3: CASSPRRQGREKLFF
V: TRBV14
J: TRBJ1-4

CDR3: CATSSPQGFADTQYF
V: TRBV15
J: TRBJ2-3

CDR3: CASSEQGARHFEAFF
V: TRBV7-9
J: TRBJ1-1

CDR3: CAWRPPGQLYSNQPQHF
V: TRBV30
J: TRBJ1-5

CDR3: CATSVEPLHF
V: TRBV15
J: TRBJ1-6

CDR3: CASSPPFQGNSTSYEQYF
V: TRBV7-9
J: TRBJ2-7